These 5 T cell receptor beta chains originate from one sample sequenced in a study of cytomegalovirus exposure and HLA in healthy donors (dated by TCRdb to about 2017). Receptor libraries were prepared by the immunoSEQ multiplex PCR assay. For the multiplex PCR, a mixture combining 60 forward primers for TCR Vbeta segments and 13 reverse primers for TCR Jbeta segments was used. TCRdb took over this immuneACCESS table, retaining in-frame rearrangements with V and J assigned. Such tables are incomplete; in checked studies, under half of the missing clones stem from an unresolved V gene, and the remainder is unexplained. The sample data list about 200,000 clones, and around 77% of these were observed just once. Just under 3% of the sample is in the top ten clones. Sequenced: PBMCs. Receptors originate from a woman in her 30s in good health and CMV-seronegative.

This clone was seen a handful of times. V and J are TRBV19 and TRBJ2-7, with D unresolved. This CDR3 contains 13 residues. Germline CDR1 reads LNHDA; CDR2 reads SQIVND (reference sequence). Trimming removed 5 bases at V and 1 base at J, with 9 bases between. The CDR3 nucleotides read TGTGCCAGTAGTCCCAGAAATTCCTACGAGCAGTACTTC. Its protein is CASSPRNSYEQYF.

The CDR3 region has the DNA TGTGCCAGCAGCTTAAACAGCCCATCCGAGCAGTACTTC. Translated: CASSLNSPSEQYF. V usage is TRBV7-6 and J usage is TRBJ2-7, with D unresolved. Trimming cost V 2 bases and J 6 bases, with 11 bases left between them. The length of the CDR3 is 13 residues. Germline V lookup: CDR1 SGHVS, CDR2 FNYEAQ.

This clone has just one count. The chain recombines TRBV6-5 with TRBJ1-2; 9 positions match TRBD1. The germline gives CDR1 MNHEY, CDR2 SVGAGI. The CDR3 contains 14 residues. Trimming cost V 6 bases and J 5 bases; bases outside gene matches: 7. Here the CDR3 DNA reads TGTGCCAGCAGAAGACAGGGGGTGAGGTATGGCTACACCTTC. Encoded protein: CASRRQGVRYGYTF.

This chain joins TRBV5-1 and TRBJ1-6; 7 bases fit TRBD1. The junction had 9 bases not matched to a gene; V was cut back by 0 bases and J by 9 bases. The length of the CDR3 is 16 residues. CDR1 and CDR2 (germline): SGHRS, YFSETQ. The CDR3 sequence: CASSLGTGVQGSPLHF. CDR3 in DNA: TGCGCCAGCAGCTTGGGGACAGGAGTACAGGGTTCACCCCTCCACTTT.

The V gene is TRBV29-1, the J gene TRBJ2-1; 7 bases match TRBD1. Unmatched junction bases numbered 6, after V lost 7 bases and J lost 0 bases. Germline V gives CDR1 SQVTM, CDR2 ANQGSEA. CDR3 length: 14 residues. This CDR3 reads CSALGGFSYNEQFF. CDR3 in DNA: TGCAGCGCCCTAGGGGGCTTCTCCTACAATGAGCAGTTCTTC.